This TCR beta chain was sequenced in a study of cytomegalovirus exposure and HLA in healthy donors. The CDR3 length is 15 residues. Between the trimmed V and J ends, which lost 5 bases and 3 bases, there was a span of 14 bases. Germline V gene lookup returns CDR1 SGHTA and CDR2 FQGNSA. The table lists this clone with a few counts. This PCR relied on a set of 60 Vbeta primers and 13 Jbeta primers. Data came from immunoSEQ multiplex PCR; TCRdb stores just in-frame clones and leaves some out. The sample has 170,000 or so clones, roughly 88% seen once; the top ten hold around 6%. This chain joins TRBV7-2 and TRBJ1-5; D uncertain. The source material was PBMCs. This sequence originates from a man aged 45 to 65 in good health and CMV-seropositive. CDR3 sequence (DNA): TGTGCCAGCAGCCGTCGAGCAGGAAACAATCAGCCCCAGCATTTT. Translation: CASSRRAGNNQPQHF.